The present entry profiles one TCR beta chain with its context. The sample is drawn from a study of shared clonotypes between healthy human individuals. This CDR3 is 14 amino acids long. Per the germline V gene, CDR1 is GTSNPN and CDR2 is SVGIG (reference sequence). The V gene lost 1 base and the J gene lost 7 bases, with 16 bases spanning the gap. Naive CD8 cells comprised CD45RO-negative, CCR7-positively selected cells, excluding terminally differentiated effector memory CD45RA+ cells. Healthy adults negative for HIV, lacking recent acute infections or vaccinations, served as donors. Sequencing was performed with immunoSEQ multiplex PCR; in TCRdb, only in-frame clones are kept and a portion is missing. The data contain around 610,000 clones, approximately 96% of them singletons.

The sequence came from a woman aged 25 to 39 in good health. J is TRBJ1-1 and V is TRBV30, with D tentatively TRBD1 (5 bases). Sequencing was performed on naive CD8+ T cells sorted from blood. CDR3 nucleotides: TGTGCCTGGAGTGATGGGGTGGGGGACGGTGAAGCTTTCTTT. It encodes CAWSDGVGDGEAFF.